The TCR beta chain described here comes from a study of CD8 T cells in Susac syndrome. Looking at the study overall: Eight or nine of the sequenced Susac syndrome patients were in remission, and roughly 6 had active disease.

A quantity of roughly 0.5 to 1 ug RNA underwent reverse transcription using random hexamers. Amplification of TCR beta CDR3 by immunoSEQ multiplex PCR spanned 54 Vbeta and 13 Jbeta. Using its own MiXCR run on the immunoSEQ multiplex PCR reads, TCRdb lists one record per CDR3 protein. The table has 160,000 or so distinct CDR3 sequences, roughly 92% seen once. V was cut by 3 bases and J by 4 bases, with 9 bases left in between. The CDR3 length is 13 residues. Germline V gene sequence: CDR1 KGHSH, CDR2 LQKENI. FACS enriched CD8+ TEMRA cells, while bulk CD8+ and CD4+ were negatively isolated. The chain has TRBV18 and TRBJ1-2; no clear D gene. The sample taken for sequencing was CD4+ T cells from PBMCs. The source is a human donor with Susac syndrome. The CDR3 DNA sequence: TGTGCCAGCTCACCGACCCACCTCTATGGCTACACCTTC. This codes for CASSPTHLYGYTF.